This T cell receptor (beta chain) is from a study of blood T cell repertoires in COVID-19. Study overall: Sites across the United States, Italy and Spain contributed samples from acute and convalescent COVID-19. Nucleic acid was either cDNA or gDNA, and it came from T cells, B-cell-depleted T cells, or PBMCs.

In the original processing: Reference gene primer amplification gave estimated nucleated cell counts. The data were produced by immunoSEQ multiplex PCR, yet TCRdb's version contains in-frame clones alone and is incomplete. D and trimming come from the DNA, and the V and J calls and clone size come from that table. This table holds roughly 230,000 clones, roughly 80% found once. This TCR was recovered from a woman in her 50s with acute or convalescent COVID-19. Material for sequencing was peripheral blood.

CDR3 sequence (DNA): TGTGCCAGCAGCGCAATGACAGCCGGAGATACGCAGTATTTT. It specifies CASSAMTAGDTQYF. V and J are TRBV11-3 and TRBJ2-3; a possible D gene is TRBD1 (5 bases). The CDR3 spans 14 residues. The V gene's germline CDR1 is SGHNT and CDR2 YENEEA. Trimming left V 5 bases short and J 5 bases short, with 14 bases between.